This T cell receptor beta chain stems from a study of T cell responses to AZD1222 COVID-19 vaccine. The repertoire was sequenced with immunoSEQ multiplex PCR; TCRdb's copy has only in-frame clones and lacks some. The table shows about 94,000 clones, with about 85% occurring only once. V was cut by 3 bases and J by 1 base, with 16 bases left in between. This CDR3 spans 16 amino acids. The chain uses TRBV23-1 and TRBJ2-7; D unclear. TRBV23-1 is placed among ORFs of uncertain function. The source material was peripheral blood, sampled 28 days after the second AZD1222 dose. This sequence originates from an adult who received the AZD1222 COVID-19 vaccine. CDR3: CASSHPATDESYEQYF. DNA of the CDR3: TGCGCCAGCAGTCACCCAGCGACGGACGAATCCTACGAGCAGTACTTC.